Detailed here is one TCR beta chain. The antigen is undetermined. Assay used: immunoSEQ multiplex PCR; TCRdb lists only in-frame clones, some missing. The sample yields around 50,000 clones, 94% seen once. This record belongs to a study of cytomegalovirus exposure and HLA in healthy donors. Study information: The same platform as the roughly 700 first-cohort repertoires was used for the 130 or so validation repertoires, a later analysis reported. Study-wide results and limits: Investigators reported 164 TCR beta chains as tied to cytomegalovirus. For cytomegalovirus status, the classifier reportedly gave diagnoses with high specificity and sensitivity. There were three CMV-associated chains whose specificity for CMV antigens was confirmed in vitro.

V lost 4 bases and J 2 bases, leaving 12 bases between the germline ends. The CDR3 contains 14 residues. The V gene's germline CDR1 is SGHRS and CDR2 YFSETQ. The sample consisted of PBMCs. The clonotype originates from a woman under 30 in good health and CMV-seropositive. This sequence joins TRBV5-1 and TRBJ1-1; D unclear. CDR3 in DNA: TGCGCCAGCAGCCCCCCCGCGGGTAACACTGAAGCTTTCTTT. This codes for CASSPPAGNTEAFF. Filled out from reference TRBV5-1 and TRBJ1-1, the complete variable domain reads KAGVTQTPRYLIKTRGQQVTLSCSPISGHRSVSWYQQTPGQGLQFLFEYFSETQRNKGNFPGRFSGRQFSNSRSEMNVSTLELGDSALYLCASSPPAGNTEAFFGQGTRLTVV.